The present entry profiles one T cell receptor (beta chain) with its context. Then a second PCR, running roughly 7 to 11 cycles, was carried out with a sample-barcoded 5' primer and a J-beta primer mix. TCRdb ran MiXCR on the 5' RACE reads and lists one entry per CDR3 protein. The repertoire has 540,000 or so distinct CDR3 sequences, 25% to 30% of them found once; the top ten carry around a sixth. Germline CDR1 SGHTA, CDR2 FQGNSA. The CDR3 totals 15 residues. V lost 5 bases and J 0 bases, leaving 14 bases between the germline ends. This record belongs to a study of blood T cells in healthy people across ages.

This chain connects TRBV7-2 to TRBJ2-7; tentative D call: TRBD2 (7 bases). The sequence was obtained from a woman aged 70 to 79 in good health. Sequencing used blood. CDR3 residues: CASSPRGGDSYEQYF. The CDR3 DNA reads as TGTGCCAGCAGCCCGCGAGGGGGGGACTCCTACGAGCAGTACTTC.